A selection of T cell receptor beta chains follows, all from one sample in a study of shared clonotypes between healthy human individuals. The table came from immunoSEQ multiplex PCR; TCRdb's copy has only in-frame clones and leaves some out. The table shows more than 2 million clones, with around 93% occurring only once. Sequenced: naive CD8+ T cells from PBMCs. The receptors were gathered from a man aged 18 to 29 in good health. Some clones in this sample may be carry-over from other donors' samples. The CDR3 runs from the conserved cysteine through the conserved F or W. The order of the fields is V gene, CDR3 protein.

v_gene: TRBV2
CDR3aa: CASIKPGTSLNNEQFF

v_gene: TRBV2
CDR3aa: CASRTRDTSYEQYF

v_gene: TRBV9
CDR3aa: CASSPRTGEAGELFF

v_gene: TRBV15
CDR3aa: CATGEGRLNNEQFF

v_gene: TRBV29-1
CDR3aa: CSVDDGQGRGYTF

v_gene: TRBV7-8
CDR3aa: CASSPRVLAGVGHTGELFF

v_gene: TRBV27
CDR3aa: CASSPLTSGSSSYEQYF

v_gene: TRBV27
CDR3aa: CASSFPGGRDSEAFF

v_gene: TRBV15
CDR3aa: CATSGRPEETQYF

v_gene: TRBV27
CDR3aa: CASSLSPGTGYGNTEAFF

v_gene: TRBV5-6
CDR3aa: CASSPGWTSDGQFF

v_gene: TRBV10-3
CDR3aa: CAISDRDTSYEQYF

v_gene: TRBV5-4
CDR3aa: CASSLSEISYEQYF

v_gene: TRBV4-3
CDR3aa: CASSPLPGQNYGYTF

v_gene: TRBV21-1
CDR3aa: CASSKAGKRQHNEQFF

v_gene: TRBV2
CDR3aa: CASLGGVRGTLYEQYF

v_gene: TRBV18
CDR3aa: CASSPSGRATDTQYF

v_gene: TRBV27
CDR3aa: CASSLSTGANVLTF

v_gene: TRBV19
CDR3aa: CASSTRKGGSYNEQFF

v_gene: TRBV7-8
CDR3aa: CASSFGLTGQFF

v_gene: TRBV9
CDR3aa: CASSPRRGGRLVSELPNTGELFF